A few counts support the clone carrying this TCR beta chain. The antigen is not known. Just one base apart from a much larger clone, this may be a read error. This sample includes further DNA sequences coding for the same CDR3. The CDR3 extends over 15 amino acids. V dropped 5 bases and J dropped 2; count of bases not matched to a gene: 4. CDR1 SGHDT and CDR2 YYEEEE come from the germline V gene. This record belongs to a study of shared clonotypes between healthy human individuals. Study-wide results and limits: Donor clonotype sharing was expected to depend on sequencing depth.

Input per replicate PCR of unsorted PBMC was 300 ng DNA, corresponding to about 30,000 T cell genomes. Original handling: Filtering differed since immunoSEQ provided only junctions, with no quality scores. The protocol was immunoSEQ multiplex PCR, while the TCRdb copy is restricted to in-frame clones and leaves out a portion. The V and J calls and clone size come from that table; D and trimming were worked out from the DNA. The sample records some 96,000 clones, over 40% being singletons. This TCR was recovered from a woman aged 40 to 50 in good health. Some clones in this sample may be carry-over from other donors' samples. V gene TRBV5-6 combines with J gene TRBJ2-7, with 13 positions matching TRBD2. Material: PBMCs. CDR3 sequence: CASSQLAGGTYEQYF. CDR3 bases: TGTGCCAGCAGTCAACTAGCGGGAGGGACCTACGAGCAGTACTTC.